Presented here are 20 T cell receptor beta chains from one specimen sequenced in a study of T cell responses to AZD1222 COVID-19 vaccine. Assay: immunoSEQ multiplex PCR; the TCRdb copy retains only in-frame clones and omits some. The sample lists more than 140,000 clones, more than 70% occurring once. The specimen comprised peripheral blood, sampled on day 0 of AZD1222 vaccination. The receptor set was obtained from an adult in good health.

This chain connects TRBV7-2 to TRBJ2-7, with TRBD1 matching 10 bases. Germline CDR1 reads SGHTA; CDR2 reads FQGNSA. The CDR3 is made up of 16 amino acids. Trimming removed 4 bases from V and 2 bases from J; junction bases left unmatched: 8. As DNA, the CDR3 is TGTGCCAGCAGCTACCTTCCGGGACAGGGGCCCTACGAGCAGTACTTC. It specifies CASSYLPGQGPYEQYF.

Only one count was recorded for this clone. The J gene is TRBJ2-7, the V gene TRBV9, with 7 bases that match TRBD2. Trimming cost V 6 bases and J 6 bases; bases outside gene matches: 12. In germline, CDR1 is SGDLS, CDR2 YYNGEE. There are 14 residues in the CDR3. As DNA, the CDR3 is TGTGCCAGCACCCCCGGTCTAGCGGTAAGCGAGCAGTACTTC. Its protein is CASTPGLAVSEQYF.

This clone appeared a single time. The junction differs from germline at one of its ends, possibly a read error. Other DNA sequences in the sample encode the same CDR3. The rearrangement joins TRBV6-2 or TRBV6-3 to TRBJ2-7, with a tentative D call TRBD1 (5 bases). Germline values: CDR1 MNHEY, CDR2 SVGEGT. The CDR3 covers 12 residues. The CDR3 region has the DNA TGTGCCAGCAGTCACTCAGGGTACGAGCAGTACTTC. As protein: CASSHSGYEQYF.

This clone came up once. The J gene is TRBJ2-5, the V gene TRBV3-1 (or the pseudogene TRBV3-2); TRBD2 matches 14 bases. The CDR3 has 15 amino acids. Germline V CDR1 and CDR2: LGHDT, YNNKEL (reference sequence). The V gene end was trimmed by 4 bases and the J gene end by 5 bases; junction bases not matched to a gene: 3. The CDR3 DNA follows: TGTGCCAGCAGCCGACTAGCGGGGGGGCGGGAGACCCAGTACTTC. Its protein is CASSRLAGGRETQYF.

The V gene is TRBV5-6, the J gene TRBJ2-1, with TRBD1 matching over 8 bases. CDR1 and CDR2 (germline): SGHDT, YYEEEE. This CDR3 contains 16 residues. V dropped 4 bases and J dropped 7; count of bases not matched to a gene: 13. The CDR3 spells CASSLWGQGARNEQFF. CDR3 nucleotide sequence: TGTGCCAGCAGCCTTTGGGGGCAGGGGGCGAGGAATGAGCAGTTCTTC. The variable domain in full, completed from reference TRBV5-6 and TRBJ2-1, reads DAGVTQSPTHLIKTRGQQVTLRCSPKSGHDTVSWYQQALGQGPQFIFQYYEEEERQRGNFPDRFSGHQFPNYSSELNVNALLLGDSALYLCASSLWGQGARNEQFFGPGTRLTVL.

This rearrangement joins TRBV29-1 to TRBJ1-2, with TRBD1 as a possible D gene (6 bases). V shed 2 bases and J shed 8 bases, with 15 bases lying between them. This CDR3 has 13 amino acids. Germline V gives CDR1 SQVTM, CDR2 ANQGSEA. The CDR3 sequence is CSVERTAGEGYTF. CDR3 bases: TGCAGCGTTGAAAGGACAGCAGGGGAGGGCTACACCTTC.

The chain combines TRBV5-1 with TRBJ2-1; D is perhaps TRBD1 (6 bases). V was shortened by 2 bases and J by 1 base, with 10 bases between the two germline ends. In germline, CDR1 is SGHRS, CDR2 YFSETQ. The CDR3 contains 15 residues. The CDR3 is CASSFGTGSYNEQFF. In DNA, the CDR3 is TGCGCCAGCAGCTTCGGAACAGGGTCCTACAATGAGCAGTTCTTC.

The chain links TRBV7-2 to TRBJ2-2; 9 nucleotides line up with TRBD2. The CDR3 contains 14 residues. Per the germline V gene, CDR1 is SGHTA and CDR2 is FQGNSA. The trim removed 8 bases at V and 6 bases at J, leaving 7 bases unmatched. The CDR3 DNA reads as TGTGCCAGCGCGTCTAGCGGGATTGCCGGGGAGCTGTTTTTT. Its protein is CASASSGIAGELFF.

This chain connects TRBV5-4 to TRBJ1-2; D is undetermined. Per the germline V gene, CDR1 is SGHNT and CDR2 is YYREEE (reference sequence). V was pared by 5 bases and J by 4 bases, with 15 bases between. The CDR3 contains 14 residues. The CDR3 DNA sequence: TGTGCCAGCAGTCACAGCGGGTTCGGCTATGGCTACACCTTC. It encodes CASSHSGFGYGYTF.

This CDR3 is CASSSGGAKNEQFF. As DNA, the CDR3 is TGTGCCAGCAGTAGCGGGGGGGCCAAGAATGAGCAGTTCTTC. J is TRBJ2-1 and V is TRBV6-6; the match to TRBD2 covers 10 bases. The CDR3 spans 14 residues. Germline V lookup: CDR1 MNHNY, CDR2 SVGAGI (reference sequence). V lost 5 bases and J lost 7; bases outside the gene matches: 5.

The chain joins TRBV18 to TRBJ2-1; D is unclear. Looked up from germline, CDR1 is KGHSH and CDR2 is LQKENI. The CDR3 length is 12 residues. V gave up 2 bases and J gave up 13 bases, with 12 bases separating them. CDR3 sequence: CASSPGTDSQFF. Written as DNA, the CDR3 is TGTGCCAGCTCACCAGGTACAGATTCTCAGTTCTTC.

In DNA form, the CDR3 reads TGTGCCAGCAGCCGGCACGGGACTAGCGGGGGGGGTGCAGCAGATACGCAGTATTTT. It encodes CASSRHGTSGGGAADTQYF. The rearrangement uses TRBV3-1 (or the pseudogene TRBV3-2) and TRBJ2-3, with 16 bases identical to TRBD2. This CDR3 region has 19 residues. The ends lost 4 bases at V and 4 bases at J; junction bases unmatched: 11. CDR1 and CDR2 (germline): LGHDT, YNNKEL (reference sequence).

CDR3 in amino acids: CASSSIGTANTGELFF. Here the CDR3 DNA reads TGCGCCAGCAGCTCAATCGGGACAGCGAACACCGGGGAGCTGTTTTTT. The chain uses TRBV4-3 and TRBJ2-2; 7 bases align to TRBD1. The V segment lost 5 bases and the J segment 0 bases; nucleotides outside the gene matches: 6. CDR1 is LGHNA, CDR2 YSLEER, per germline. The CDR3 consists of 16 residues.

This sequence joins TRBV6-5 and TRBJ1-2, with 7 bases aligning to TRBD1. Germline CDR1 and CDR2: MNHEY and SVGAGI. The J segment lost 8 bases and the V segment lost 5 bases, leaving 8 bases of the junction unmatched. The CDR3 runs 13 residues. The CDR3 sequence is CASSPLQGKGYTF. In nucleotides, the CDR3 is TGTGCCAGCAGTCCCCTACAGGGGAAAGGCTACACCTTC.

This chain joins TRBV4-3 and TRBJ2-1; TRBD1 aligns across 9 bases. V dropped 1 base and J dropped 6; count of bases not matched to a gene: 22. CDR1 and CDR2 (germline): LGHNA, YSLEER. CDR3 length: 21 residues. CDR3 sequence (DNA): TGCGCCAGCAGCCAAGGGATCCCACGACGTACCTGGGACAGGGCCCTCAATGAGCAGTTCTTC. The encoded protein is CASSQGIPRRTWDRALNEQFF.

CDR3 nucleotide sequence: TGTGCCAGCAGCTGGGGACAGGGGCTGCCTGAAGCTTTCTTT. Translated, it gives CASSWGQGLPEAFF. This rearrangement joins TRBV7-9 to TRBJ1-1, with 10 bases lining up with TRBD1. The ends lost 4 bases at V and 6 bases at J; junction bases unmatched: 5. Germline V lookup: CDR1 SEHNR, CDR2 FQNEAQ (reference sequence). The CDR3 totals 14 residues.

The chain's CDR3 is CASSGGLAFNNEQFF. DNA for the CDR3: TGTGCCAGCAGCGGGGGACTAGCGTTTAACAATGAGCAGTTCTTC. The chain has TRBV9 and TRBJ2-1; 10 nucleotides agree with TRBD2. This CDR3 is 15 amino acids long. V lost 3 bases and J lost 5; bases outside the gene matches: 5. Germline values: CDR1 SGDLS, CDR2 YYNGEE. Supplemented by reference TRBV9 and TRBJ2-1, the full variable domain reads DSGVTQTPKHLITATGQRVTLRCSPRSGDLSVYWYQQSLDQGLQFLIQYYNGEERAKGNILERFSAQQFPDLHSELNLSSLELGDSALYFCASSGGLAFNNEQFFGPGTRLTVL.

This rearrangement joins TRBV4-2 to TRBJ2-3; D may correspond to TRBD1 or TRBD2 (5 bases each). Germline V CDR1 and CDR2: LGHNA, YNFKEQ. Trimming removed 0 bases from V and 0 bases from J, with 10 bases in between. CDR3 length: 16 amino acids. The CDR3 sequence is CASSQDPGPSTDTQYF. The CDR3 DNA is TGTGCCAGCAGCCAAGATCCGGGACCTAGCACAGATACGCAGTATTTT.

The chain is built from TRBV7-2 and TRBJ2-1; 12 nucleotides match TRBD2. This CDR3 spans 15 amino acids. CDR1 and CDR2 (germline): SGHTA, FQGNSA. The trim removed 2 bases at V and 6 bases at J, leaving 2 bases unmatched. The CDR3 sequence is CASSLRTSGANEQFF. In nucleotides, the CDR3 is TGTGCCAGCAGCTTAAGGACTAGCGGGGCCAATGAGCAGTTCTTC.

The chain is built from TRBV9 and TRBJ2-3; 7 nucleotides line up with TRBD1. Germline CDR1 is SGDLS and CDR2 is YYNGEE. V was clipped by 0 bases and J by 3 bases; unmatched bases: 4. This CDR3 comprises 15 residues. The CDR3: CASSVGAGGTDTQYF. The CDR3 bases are TGTGCCAGCAGCGTAGGGGCAGGGGGAACAGATACGCAGTATTTT.